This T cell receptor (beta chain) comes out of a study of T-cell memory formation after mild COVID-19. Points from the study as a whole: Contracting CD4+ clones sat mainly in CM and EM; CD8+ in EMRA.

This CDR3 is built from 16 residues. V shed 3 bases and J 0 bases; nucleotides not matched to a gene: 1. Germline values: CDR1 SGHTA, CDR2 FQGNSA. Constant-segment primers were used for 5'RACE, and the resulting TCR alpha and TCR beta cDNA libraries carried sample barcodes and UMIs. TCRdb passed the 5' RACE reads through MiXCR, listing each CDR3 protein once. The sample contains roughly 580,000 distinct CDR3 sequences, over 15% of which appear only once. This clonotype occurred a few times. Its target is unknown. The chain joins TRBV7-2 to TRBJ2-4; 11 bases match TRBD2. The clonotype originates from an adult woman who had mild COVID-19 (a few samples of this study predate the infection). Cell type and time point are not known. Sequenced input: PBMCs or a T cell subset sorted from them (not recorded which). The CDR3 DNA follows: TGTGCCAGCAGCTTTACTAGCGGGGGAGCCAAAAACATTCAGTACTTC. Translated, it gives CASSFTSGGAKNIQYF. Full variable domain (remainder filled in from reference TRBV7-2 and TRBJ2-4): GAGVSQSPSNKVTEKGKDVELRCDPISGHTALYWYRQSLGQGLEFLIYFQGNSAPDKSGLPSDRFSAERTGGSVSTLTIQRTQQEDSAVYLCASSFTSGGAKNIQYFGAGTRLSVL.